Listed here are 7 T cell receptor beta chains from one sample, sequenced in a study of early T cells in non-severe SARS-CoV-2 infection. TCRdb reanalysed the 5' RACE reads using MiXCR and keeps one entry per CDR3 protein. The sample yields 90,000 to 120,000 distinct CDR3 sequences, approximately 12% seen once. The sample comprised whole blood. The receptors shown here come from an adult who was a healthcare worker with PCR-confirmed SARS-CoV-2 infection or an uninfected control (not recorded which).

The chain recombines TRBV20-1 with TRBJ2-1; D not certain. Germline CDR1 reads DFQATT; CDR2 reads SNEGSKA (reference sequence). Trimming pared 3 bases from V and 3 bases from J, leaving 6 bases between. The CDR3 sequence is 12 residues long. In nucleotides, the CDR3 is TGCAGTGCTAGGGCGATCTACAATGAGCAGTTCTTC. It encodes CSARAIYNEQFF.

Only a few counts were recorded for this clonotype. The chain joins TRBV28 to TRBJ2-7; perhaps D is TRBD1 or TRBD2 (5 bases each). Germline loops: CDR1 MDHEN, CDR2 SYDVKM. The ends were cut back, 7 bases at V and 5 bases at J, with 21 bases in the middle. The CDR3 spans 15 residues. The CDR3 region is CASITPGQGEDEQYF. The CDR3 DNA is TGTGCCAGCATCACACCGGGGCAGGGCGAGGACGAGCAGTACTTC.

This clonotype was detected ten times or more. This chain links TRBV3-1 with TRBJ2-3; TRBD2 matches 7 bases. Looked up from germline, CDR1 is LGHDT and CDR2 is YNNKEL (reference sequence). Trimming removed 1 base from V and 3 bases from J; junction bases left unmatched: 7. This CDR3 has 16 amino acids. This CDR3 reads CASSQVRGSLTDTQYF. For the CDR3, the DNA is TGTGCCAGCAGCCAAGTCCGCGGGAGTCTGACAGATACGCAGTATTTT.

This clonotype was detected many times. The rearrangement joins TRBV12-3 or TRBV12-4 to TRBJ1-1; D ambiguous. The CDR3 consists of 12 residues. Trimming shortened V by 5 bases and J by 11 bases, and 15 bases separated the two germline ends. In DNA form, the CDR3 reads TGTGCCAGCAGTCCACGTATCGGCGTGGCTTTCTTT. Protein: CASSPRIGVAFF.

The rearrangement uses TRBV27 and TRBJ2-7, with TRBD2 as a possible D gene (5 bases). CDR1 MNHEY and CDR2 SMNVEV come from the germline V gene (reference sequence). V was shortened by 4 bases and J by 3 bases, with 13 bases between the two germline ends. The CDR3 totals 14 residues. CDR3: CASSSAGIIYEQYF. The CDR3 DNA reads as TGTGCCAGCAGTTCAGCCGGGATCATCTACGAGCAGTACTTC.

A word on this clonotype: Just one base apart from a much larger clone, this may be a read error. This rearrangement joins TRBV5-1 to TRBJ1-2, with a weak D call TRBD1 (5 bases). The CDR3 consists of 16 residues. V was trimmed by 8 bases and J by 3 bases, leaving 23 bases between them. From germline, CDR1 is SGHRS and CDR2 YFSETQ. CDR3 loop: CARSVGTDFPYYGYTF. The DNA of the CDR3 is TGCGCCAGAAGCGTCGGGACCGACTTTCCCTACTATGGCTACACCTTC.

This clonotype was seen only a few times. DNA for the CDR3: TGTGCCAGCAGTGACACATTAGGGAGTACCGCCAATGAGCAGTTCTTC. This translates into CASSDTLGSTANEQFF. The chain is built from TRBV6-4 and TRBJ2-1; D possibly corresponds to TRBD2 (5 bases). This CDR3 has 16 amino acids. The germline gives CDR1 MRHNA, CDR2 SNTAGT. V was cut by 2 bases and J by 6 bases, with 17 bases left in between.